This entry describes one TCR beta chain. Its antigen is as yet unknown. The sample comes from a study of cytomegalovirus exposure and HLA in healthy donors. Primers: 60 Vbeta forward and 13 Jbeta reverse. Clones were read by immunoSEQ multiplex PCR, and TCRdb kept only the in-frame ones, dropping some. The data show more than 150,000 clones, under 85% seen once. General study findings and limits: TCR beta chains numbering roughly 150 were designated cytomegalovirus-associated. Many donors shared some public TCRs, even though most TCR sequences were rare. Prediction of most subjects' HLA-A and HLA-B alleles by TCR beta sequences was reportedly accurate. In a later analysis, HLA-C alleles had the fewest associated TCRs, DRB1 alleles the most.

This receptor was identified in a man in his fifties or sixties in good health and CMV-seronegative. The sequenced sample consisted of PBMCs.

This CDR3 reads CASSPGGPGTDTQYF. CDR3 DNA: TGTGCCAGCTCACCAGGGGGCCCCGGCACAGATACGCAGTATTTT. The chain carries TRBV18 and TRBJ2-3; D is possibly TRBD1 (6 bases). The germline V and J ends were trimmed by 2 bases and 1 base, with 10 bases remaining between them. The CDR3 is made up of 15 amino acids. Germline V CDR1 and CDR2: KGHSH, LQKENI. Based on the CDR3 plus reference TRBV18 and TRBJ2-3, the full variable domain is NAGVMQNPRHLVRRRGQEARLRCSPMKGHSHVYWYRQLPEEGLKFMVYLQKENIIDESGMPKERFSAEFPKEGPSILRIQQVVRGDSAAYFCASSPGGPGTDTQYFGPGTRLTVL.